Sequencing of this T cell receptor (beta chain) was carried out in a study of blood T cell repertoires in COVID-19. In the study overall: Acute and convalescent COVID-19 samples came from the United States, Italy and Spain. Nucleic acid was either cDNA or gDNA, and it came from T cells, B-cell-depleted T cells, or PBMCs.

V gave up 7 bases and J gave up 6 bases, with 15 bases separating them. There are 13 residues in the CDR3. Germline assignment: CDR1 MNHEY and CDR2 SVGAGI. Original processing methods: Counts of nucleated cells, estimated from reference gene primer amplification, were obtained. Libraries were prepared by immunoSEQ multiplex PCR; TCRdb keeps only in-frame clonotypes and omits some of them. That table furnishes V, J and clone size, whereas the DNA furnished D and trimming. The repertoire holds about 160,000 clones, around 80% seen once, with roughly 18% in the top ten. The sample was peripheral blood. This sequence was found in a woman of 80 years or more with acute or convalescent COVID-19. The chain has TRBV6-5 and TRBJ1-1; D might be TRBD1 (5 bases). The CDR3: CASNPDRISEAFF. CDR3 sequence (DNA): TGTGCCAGCAACCCTGACAGAATATCTGAAGCTTTCTTT.